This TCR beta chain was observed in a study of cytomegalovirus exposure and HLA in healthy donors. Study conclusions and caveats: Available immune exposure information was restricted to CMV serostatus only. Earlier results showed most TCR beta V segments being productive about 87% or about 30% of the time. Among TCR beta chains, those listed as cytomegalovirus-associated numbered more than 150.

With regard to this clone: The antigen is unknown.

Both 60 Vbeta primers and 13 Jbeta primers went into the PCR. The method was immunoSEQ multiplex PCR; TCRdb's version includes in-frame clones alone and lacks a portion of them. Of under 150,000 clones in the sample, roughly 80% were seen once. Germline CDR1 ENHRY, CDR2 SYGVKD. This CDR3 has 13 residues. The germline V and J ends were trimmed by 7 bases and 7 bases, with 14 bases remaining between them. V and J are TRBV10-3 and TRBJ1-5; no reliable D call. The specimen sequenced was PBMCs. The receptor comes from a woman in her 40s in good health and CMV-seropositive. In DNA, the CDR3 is TGTGCCATCACAAACAGTTTCGAACAGCCCCAGCATTTT. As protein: CAITNSFEQPQHF.